These 18 T cell receptor beta chains were all obtained from the same sample, sequenced in a study of cytomegalovirus exposure and HLA in healthy donors. Use of 60 Vbeta and 13 Jbeta primers characterized the PCR. Profiling relied on immunoSEQ multiplex PCR, and the TCRdb table lists in-frame clones only, not all of them. In the table there are fewer than 45,000 clones, roughly three quarters of which are singletons. The sample comprised PBMCs. These TCRs come from a young woman in good health and CMV-seropositive.

CDR3: CASSSRHINQPQHF. In nucleotides, the CDR3 is TGTGCCAGCAGTTCACGACACATCAATCAGCCCCAGCATTTT. V gene TRBV6-5 combines with J gene TRBJ1-5; D ambiguous. Trimming took off 4 bases at V and 3 bases at J, with 10 bases between the two ends. This CDR3 region has 14 residues. CDR1 and CDR2 (germline): MNHEY, SVGAGI.

This clone was seen only once. V and J are TRBV9 and TRBJ2-3, with D possibly being TRBD1 (6 bases). The CDR3 sequence is 16 residues long. Germline V lookup: CDR1 SGDLS, CDR2 YYNGEE. V lost 0 bases and J lost 6, with 17 bases in between. Here the CDR3 reads CASSVGDRSGRDTQYF. CDR3 in DNA: TGTGCCAGCAGCGTAGGAGACAGGTCCGGTCGTGATACGCAGTATTTT. The variable domain in full, with the rest retrieved from reference TRBV9 and TRBJ2-3, is DSGVTQTPKHLITATGQRVTLRCSPRSGDLSVYWYQQSLDQGLQFLIQYYNGEERAKGNILERFSAQQFPDLHSELNLSSLELGDSALYFCASSVGDRSGRDTQYFGPGTRLTVL.

This clone has a single count. This chain connects TRBV18 to TRBJ1-1; tentatively, D is TRBD1 (5 bases). Between the trimmed V and J ends, which lost 6 bases and 0 bases, there was a span of 8 bases. The CDR3 totals 13 residues. Germline values: CDR1 KGHSH, CDR2 LQKENI. CDR3 bases: TGTGCCAGCTCTCGGGGGATGAACACTGAAGCTTTCTTT. Translated: CASSRGMNTEAFF.

This clone was seen only a few times. The rearrangement uses TRBV6-4 and TRBJ2-2; a possible D gene is TRBD2 (5 bases). Per the germline V gene, CDR1 is MRHNA and CDR2 is SNTAGT. The germline V and J ends were trimmed by 3 bases and 3 bases, with 17 bases remaining between them. The CDR3 has 17 residues. CDR3: CASSESLEPVDTGELFF. As DNA, the CDR3 is TGTGCCAGCAGTGAATCACTAGAACCGGTTGACACCGGGGAGCTGTTTTTT.

The J gene is TRBJ2-3, the V gene TRBV9; no reliable D call. With 2 bases removed from V and 0 bases from J, the gap between germline ends came to 10 bases. This CDR3 has 15 amino acids. Germline V CDR1 and CDR2: SGDLS, YYNGEE. The CDR3 nucleotides are TGTGCCAGCAGCGTCGGCCAGGCTAGCACAGATACGCAGTATTTT. This codes for CASSVGQASTDTQYF. Combining the CDR3 with reference TRBV9 and TRBJ2-3 gives the whole variable domain DSGVTQTPKHLITATGQRVTLRCSPRSGDLSVYWYQQSLDQGLQFLIQYYNGEERAKGNILERFSAQQFPDLHSELNLSSLELGDSALYFCASSVGQASTDTQYFGPGTRLTVL.

V usage is TRBV28 and J usage is TRBJ2-1; 8 positions match TRBD1. This CDR3 is 15 amino acids long. Losses at the gene ends were 5 bases for V and 6 bases for J; bases not matched to a gene: 9. Looked up from germline, CDR1 is MDHEN and CDR2 is SYDVKM. The CDR3 region is CASSGSGQGTNEQFF. In DNA, the CDR3 is TGTGCCAGCAGTGGGTCAGGACAGGGCACCAATGAGCAGTTCTTC.

The chain is built from TRBV15 and TRBJ2-5, with D perhaps matching TRBD1 (5 bases). The ends were cut back, 5 bases at V and 1 base at J, with 11 bases in the middle. This CDR3 contains 14 residues. The germline CDR1 and CDR2 sequences are LNHNV and YYDKDF (reference sequence). The CDR3, as DNA: TGTGCCACCAGCGGACACGTCCCCCAAGAGACCCAGTACTTC. It specifies CATSGHVPQETQYF.

V usage is TRBV19 and J usage is TRBJ1-6; unclear D gene. The CDR3 spans 13 residues. V was trimmed by 3 bases and J by 9 bases, leaving 9 bases between them. Germline-derived CDR1 and CDR2 are LNHDA and SQIVND (reference sequence). The CDR3 protein is CASSMRKSSPLHF. CDR3 DNA: TGTGCCAGTAGTATGAGGAAGAGTTCACCCCTCCACTTT.

The V gene is TRBV28, the J gene TRBJ1-2; D not resolved. Trimming cost V 3 bases and J 3 bases, with 8 bases left between them. The V gene's germline CDR1 is MDHEN and CDR2 SYDVKM. This CDR3 comprises 13 residues. Here the CDR3 DNA reads TGTGCCAGCAGTTTGGTCAGGTACTATGGCTACACCTTC. This encodes CASSLVRYYGYTF.

This clone was seen more than once but under ten times. The chain is built from TRBV28 and TRBJ1-2; the match to TRBD1 covers 10 bases. Germline loops: CDR1 MDHEN, CDR2 SYDVKM. The ends lost 8 bases at V and 0 bases at J; junction bases unmatched: 15. This CDR3 is 18 amino acids long. The CDR3 protein is CASSSTLGQGGSNYGYTF. The CDR3 bases are TGTGCCAGCTCGAGCACCCTAGGACAGGGGGGCTCTAACTATGGCTACACCTTC.

The rearrangement uses TRBV6-1 and TRBJ2-2; a possible D gene is TRBD1 (7 bases). This CDR3 is 20 amino acids long. Trimming pared 2 bases from V and 7 bases from J, leaving 29 bases between. The germline CDR1 and CDR2 sequences are MNHNS and SASEGT. The CDR3 nucleotides are TGTGCCAGCAGTGAAATAAAGGCCGGACAGGCCCTCGGAGGGGGCGGGGAGCTGTTTTTT. This gives the protein CASSEIKAGQALGGGGELFF.

This clone was seen only once. The chain combines TRBV6-5 with TRBJ2-7; D call uncertain. The germline V and J ends were trimmed by 4 bases and 2 bases, with 12 bases remaining between them. The CDR3 loop spans 14 amino acids. Germline lookup yields CDR1 MNHEY and CDR2 SVGAGI. As DNA, the CDR3 is TGTGCCAGCAGTTCACATCCAGGTACCTACGAGCAGTACTTC. This translates into CASSSHPGTYEQYF.

The chain joins TRBV30 to TRBJ1-1; perhaps TRBD1 as D (5 bases). Between the trimmed V and J ends, which lost 2 bases and 3 bases, there was a span of 16 bases. Germline assignment: CDR1 GTSNPN and CDR2 SVGIG (reference sequence). This CDR3 contains 15 residues. Here the CDR3 reads CAWSPQEGWDTEAFF. CDR3 DNA sequence: TGTGCCTGGAGTCCCCAGGAGGGGTGGGACACTGAAGCTTTCTTT.

This chain joins TRBV2 and TRBJ2-5, with a weak D call TRBD1 (5 bases). The V gene's germline CDR1 is SNHLY and CDR2 FYNNEI. V was clipped by 4 bases and J by 1 base, with 7 bases between them. This CDR3 has 13 residues. This CDR3 reads CASSGQIQETQYF. In DNA, the CDR3 is TGTGCCAGCAGTGGACAGATCCAAGAGACCCAGTACTTC.

This chain links TRBV9 with TRBJ1-2; 8 bases align to TRBD1. CDR1 SGDLS and CDR2 YYNGEE come from the germline V gene. V gave up 3 bases and J gave up 2 bases; unmatched junction bases: 9. The CDR3 runs 16 residues. Here the CDR3 reads CASSASGQGVNYGYTF. As DNA, the CDR3 is TGTGCCAGCAGCGCGTCCGGACAGGGAGTAAACTATGGCTACACCTTC.

The chain joins TRBV28 to TRBJ2-1; 7 bases line up with TRBD2. This CDR3 spans 15 amino acids. CDR1 and CDR2 from the germline V gene are MDHEN and SYDVKM. V gave up 4 bases and J gave up 5 bases; unmatched junction bases: 8. DNA of the CDR3: TGTGCCAGCAGTTGGGGCGGGAGTATAAACAATGAGCAGTTCTTC. This sequence encodes CASSWGGSINNEQFF.

The V gene is TRBV19, the J gene TRBJ2-7; D call uncertain. The germline CDR1 and CDR2 sequences are LNHDA and SQIVND (reference sequence). The CDR3 extends over 15 amino acids. Trimming took off 5 bases at V and 3 bases at J, with 17 bases between the two ends. CDR3 sequence reads: CASSPLSGFLYEQYF. The DNA of the CDR3 is TGTGCCAGTAGTCCTCTGTCCGGGTTCCTCTACGAGCAGTACTTC.

This chain links TRBV13 with TRBJ1-1; unclear D gene. The V end lost 5 bases, the J end lost 6 bases, and 25 bases lay between the germline ends. The CDR3 consists of 17 residues. CDR1 PRHDT and CDR2 FYEKMQ come from the germline V gene (reference sequence). CDR3 region: CASSLGEAPVPTPEAFF. DNA of the CDR3: TGTGCCAGCAGCCTCGGGGAGGCCCCCGTCCCCACACCTGAAGCTTTCTTT.